This T cell receptor beta chain was captured by sequencing in a study of identical twins. TCRdb fed the 5' RACE reads into MiXCR, producing one record per CDR3 protein. The data show roughly 490,000 distinct CDR3 sequences, roughly an eighth seen once. Looked up from germline, CDR1 is SGHVS and CDR2 is FQNEAQ. The CDR3 sequence is 16 residues long. V lost 1 base, J lost 2 bases, and 7 bases stayed unmatched. Separately, the same data were catalogued under a study of yellow fever vaccine responses in identical twins.

V and J are TRBV7-8 and TRBJ2-5, with TRBD1 matching over 7 bases. The clonotype comes from a woman between 18 and 29 years old in good health. Sequences were obtained from CD4+ T cells sorted from blood. CDR3: CASSLVTGTDQETQYF. CDR3 DNA: TGTGCCAGCAGCTTAGTAACCGGGACAGATCAAGAGACCCAGTACTTC.